The 32 T cell receptor beta chains below were found in one sample sequenced in a study of shared T cell receptors in the human thymus. Sequencing used immunoSEQ multiplex PCR; TCRdb keeps in-frame clones, though not all of them. The sample includes hundreds of thousands of clones, 78% of them seen just once. These records were also assigned to another study, of human thymus T cells.

Material: thymocytes. The receptor source for this set is a boy under two years old with a congenital heart defect.

The rearrangement links TRBV7-3 to TRBJ2-7, with D maybe TRBD1 (6 bases). Germline V CDR1 and CDR2: SGHTA, FQGTGA. The CDR3 is 14 residues long. The V end lost 2 bases, the J end lost 3 bases, and 11 bases lay between the germline ends. CDR3 loop: CASSLSPGVYEQYF. CDR3 in DNA: TGTGCCAGCAGCTTATCCCCAGGGGTCTACGAGCAGTACTTC.

The chain uses TRBV2 and TRBJ1-5; 10 bases fit TRBD1. Germline V gene sequence: CDR1 SNHLY, CDR2 FYNNEI. The CDR3 runs to 16 residues. V was clipped by 5 bases and J by 5 bases; unmatched bases: 9. The DNA of the CDR3 is TGTGCCAGCAGTTTCCACCGGGACAGGGGTCATCAGCCCCAGCATTTT. Its protein is CASSFHRDRGHQPQHF.

The chain uses TRBV7-2 and TRBJ1-5; no reliable D call. CDR3 length equals 13 residues. Per the germline V gene, CDR1 is SGHTA and CDR2 is FQGNSA. The V and J ends lost 1 base and 6 bases respectively, with 7 bases between them. CDR3 DNA: TGTGCCAGCAGCTTAGTCCCACTTCAGCCCCAGCATTTT. It encodes CASSLVPLQPQHF.

The V call is TRBV2, the J call TRBJ1-1; 10 positions agree with TRBD1. Germline values: CDR1 SNHLY, CDR2 FYNNEI. The CDR3 covers 15 residues. J lost 4 bases, V lost 6 bases, and 8 bases had no gene match. CDR3 in amino acids: CASRTPGQGFTEAFF. In DNA, the CDR3 is TGTGCCAGCAGAACCCCGGGACAGGGGTTCACTGAAGCTTTCTTT.

The J gene is TRBJ2-2, the V gene TRBV30; 7 bases match TRBD2. The J segment lost 7 bases and the V segment lost 5 bases, leaving 13 bases of the junction unmatched. This CDR3 region has 15 residues. Germline loops: CDR1 GTSNPN, CDR2 SVGIG (reference sequence). The CDR3 DNA reads as TGTGCCTGGGGACCTACTAGCGCCAGAGGCGGGGAGCTGTTTTTT. Translated: CAWGPTSARGGELFF.

The gene calls are TRBV28 and TRBJ2-7; the match to TRBD1 covers 10 bases. The trim removed 4 bases at V and 6 bases at J, leaving 6 bases unmatched. The CDR3 length is 14 residues. The germline V gene has CDR1 MDHEN and CDR2 SYDVKM. This chain's CDR3 is CASSSRTGGPEQYF. The CDR3, as DNA: TGTGCCAGCAGTTCACGGACAGGGGGTCCCGAGCAGTACTTC.

The rearrangement links TRBV4-3 to TRBJ2-1, with 9 bases matching TRBD1. Germline V gives CDR1 LGHNA, CDR2 YSLEER. This CDR3 region has 20 residues. Trimming took 2 bases from V and 1 from J; bases not matched to a gene: 15. The CDR3: CASSQNYRDRDDLSYNEQFF. The DNA for the CDR3 is TGCGCCAGCAGCCAAAATTACCGGGACAGGGACGACCTATCCTACAATGAGCAGTTCTTC.

V and J are TRBV5-4 and TRBJ2-3, with 11 bases identical to TRBD2. Trimming took 3 bases from V and 0 from J; bases not matched to a gene: 12. This CDR3 region has 19 residues. Germline CDR1 is SGHNT and CDR2 is YYREEE (reference sequence). Written as DNA, the CDR3 is TGTGCCAGCAGCTCCCTTGGACTAGCGGGTCCATCTAGCACAGATACGCAGTATTTT. It specifies CASSSLGLAGPSSTDTQYF.

The chain has TRBV4-3 and TRBJ2-7; 7 bases agree with TRBD2. Trimming removed 4 bases from V and 3 bases from J; junction bases left unmatched: 15. Germline-derived CDR1 and CDR2 are LGHNA and YSLEER. The CDR3 totals 17 residues. The CDR3 spells CASSPTDLADPLYEQYF. The CDR3 DNA reads TGCGCCAGCAGCCCAACAGACCTAGCGGACCCTCTCTACGAGCAGTACTTC.

In this sample, this clone turned up once. CDR3 in amino acids: CASSPWGREGPFNEQFF. CDR3 bases: TGTGCCAGCAGCCCCTGGGGGCGGGAGGGCCCCTTTAATGAGCAGTTCTTC. This chain joins TRBV7-2 and TRBJ2-1; 9 bases are shared with TRBD2. This CDR3 has 17 amino acids. The germline V gene has CDR1 SGHTA and CDR2 FQGNSA. The trim removed 5 bases at V and 7 bases at J, leaving 15 bases unmatched.

The rearrangement joins TRBV4-1 to TRBJ2-1, with D possibly being TRBD2 (7 bases). V was shortened by 0 bases and J by 3 bases, with 15 bases between the two germline ends. This CDR3 contains 17 residues. Per germline, CDR1 MGHRA and CDR2 YSYEKL. The CDR3 nucleotides read TGCGCCAGCAGCCAAGATAGGGGGGGACCTTTCTACAATGAGCAGTTCTTC. It is translated as CASSQDRGGPFYNEQFF.

V gene TRBV25-1 combines with J gene TRBJ2-7; possibly TRBD2 for D (6 bases). The V and J ends lost 4 bases and 5 bases respectively, with 12 bases between them. Germline CDR1 MGHDK, CDR2 SYGVNS. The length of the CDR3 is 13 residues. This chain's CDR3 is CASSGPGLHEQYF. The CDR3 DNA reads as TGTGCCAGCAGTGGTCCGGGACTCCACGAGCAGTACTTC.

This chain links TRBV9 with TRBJ2-1; D is perhaps TRBD1 (8 bases). Trimming removed 0 bases from V and 5 bases from J, with 15 bases in between. The CDR3 has 16 amino acids. Per the germline V gene, CDR1 is SGDLS and CDR2 is YYNGEE. The CDR3 is CASSVADRGGDNEQFF. In DNA, the CDR3 is TGTGCCAGCAGCGTAGCAGACAGGGGAGGGGACAATGAGCAGTTCTTC.

The rearrangement joins TRBV5-6 to TRBJ2-7; TRBD1 aligns across 10 bases. This CDR3 is built from 18 residues. The V segment lost 5 bases and the J segment 6 bases; nucleotides outside the gene matches: 20. Germline V gene lookup returns CDR1 SGHDT and CDR2 YYEEEE. The CDR3, as DNA: TGTGCCAGCAGTCTTAACGAGAGGGACAGGGGAATGAGCGCCGAGCAGTACTTC. Its translation is CASSLNERDRGMSAEQYF.

This clone has just one count. J is TRBJ2-1 and V is TRBV29-1; the D gene is possibly TRBD2 (7 bases). The CDR3 runs to 12 residues. Germline V gene data show CDR1 as SQVTM and CDR2 as ANQGSEA. V shed 6 bases and J shed 10 bases, with 16 bases lying between them. CDR3: CSVRGRGREQFF. The DNA of the CDR3 is TGCAGCGTACGGGGGAGGGGGAGGGAGCAGTTCTTC.

The gene calls are TRBV5-1 and TRBJ1-2, with TRBD1 identical over 12 bases. Trimming cost V 4 bases and J 8 bases; bases outside gene matches: 9. The germline gives CDR1 SGHRS, CDR2 YFSETQ. This CDR3 spans 15 amino acids. CDR3 in DNA: TGCGCCAGCAGCCCGACCGGGACAGGGGGCTGGGGCTACACCTTC. Translated, it gives CASSPTGTGGWGYTF.

The rearrangement joins TRBV5-1 to TRBJ1-1; TRBD1 matches 9 bases. CDR1 is SGHRS, CDR2 YFSETQ, per germline. V was clipped by 5 bases and J by 4 bases; unmatched bases: 12. This CDR3 comprises 16 residues. CDR3 sequence reads: CASRHRGRGSGTEAFF. CDR3 coding DNA: TGCGCCAGCAGGCACAGGGGGCGCGGATCGGGCACTGAAGCTTTCTTT. Using reference TRBV5-1 and TRBJ1-1 for the parts outside the CDR3, the full variable domain is KAGVTQTPRYLIKTRGQQVTLSCSPISGHRSVSWYQQTPGQGLQFLFEYFSETQRNKGNFPGRFSGRQFSNSRSEMNVSTLELGDSALYLCASRHRGRGSGTEAFFGQGTRLTVV.

This chain connects TRBV25-1 to TRBJ2-2; D is possibly TRBD1 (6 bases). V lost 5 bases and J 2 bases, leaving 15 bases between the germline ends. The CDR3 is 16 amino acids. The V gene's germline CDR1 is MGHDK and CDR2 SYGVNS. The CDR3 loop reads CASSPSGTPNTGELFF. CDR3 sequence (DNA): TGTGCCAGCAGTCCTTCCGGGACACCAAACACCGGGGAGCTGTTTTTT.

V and J are TRBV7-4 and TRBJ2-5; 9 bases match TRBD1. CDR3 length: 19 residues. V gave up 6 bases and J gave up 1 base; unmatched junction bases: 18. Germline V CDR1 and CDR2: SGHVT, SQSDAQ. CDR3 residues: CASRSPGQGGSPSQETQYF. Here the CDR3 DNA reads TGTGCCAGCAGGTCTCCGGGACAGGGAGGTAGTCCTAGCCAAGAGACCCAGTACTTC.

This clone was seen more than once but under ten times. The V gene is TRBV2, the J gene TRBJ1-2; TRBD1 matches at 7 bases. V dropped 5 bases and J dropped 0; count of bases not matched to a gene: 18. CDR3 length: 19 amino acids. Germline V gene lookup returns CDR1 SNHLY and CDR2 FYNNEI. CDR3 sequence (DNA): TGTGCCAGCAGTCCCCGACAGGGAGCAAAGAACCCCTCTAACTATGGCTACACCTTC. Its translation: CASSPRQGAKNPSNYGYTF.

V usage is TRBV30 and J usage is TRBJ2-7, with D tentatively TRBD2 (6 bases). CDR1 is GTSNPN, CDR2 SVGIG, per germline (reference sequence). Trimming cost V 4 bases and J 0 bases, with 22 bases left between them. The CDR3 consists of 17 residues. The CDR3 region is CAWMRRYGGPSSYEQYF. CDR3 bases: TGTGCCTGGATGAGGAGGTACGGGGGTCCGAGCTCCTACGAGCAGTACTTC.

The J gene is TRBJ1-2, the V gene TRBV19; D is unclear. This CDR3 is built from 14 residues. CDR1 and CDR2 (germline): LNHDA, SQIVND (reference sequence). V lost 3 bases and J 8 bases, leaving 16 bases between the germline ends. This CDR3 is CASSIKGRSGGYTF. The CDR3 coding sequence is TGTGCCAGTAGTATTAAGGGAAGGTCGGGGGGCTACACCTTC.

The V call is TRBV5-1, the J call TRBJ2-7, with D possibly matching TRBD1 (6 bases). From germline, CDR1 is SGHRS and CDR2 YFSETQ. The CDR3 covers 16 residues. V gave up 2 bases and J gave up 5 bases, with 20 bases separating them. CDR3: CASSFGGDRTLDEQYF. In nucleotides, the CDR3 is TGCGCCAGCAGCTTTGGGGGAGACAGGACCCTTGACGAGCAGTACTTC.

The V and J genes are TRBV4-3 and TRBJ2-5; D remains unclear. Germline V lookup: CDR1 LGHNA, CDR2 YSLEER. The germline V and J ends were trimmed by 0 bases and 1 base, with 9 bases remaining between them. This CDR3 contains 15 residues. The CDR3, as DNA: TGCGCCAGCAGCCAAGAATGGCACAGCCAAGAGACCCAGTACTTC. It codes for CASSQEWHSQETQYF.

V gene TRBV7-3 combines with J gene TRBJ2-1; TRBD2 matches 12 bases. J gave up 7 bases and V 4 bases, and 5 bases lay outside the gene matches. This CDR3 has 15 residues. Per the germline V gene, CDR1 is SGHTA and CDR2 is FQGTGA. The CDR3, as DNA: TGTGCCAGCAGCTCCGTCCTAGCGGGAGGGAATGAGCAGTTCTTC. Translating it yields CASSSVLAGGNEQFF. Full variable domain (missing parts from reference TRBV7-3 and TRBJ2-1): GAGVSQTPSNKVTEKGKYVELRCDPISGHTALYWYRQSLGQGPEFLIYFQGTGAADDSGLPNDRFFAVRPEGSVSTLKIQRTERGDSAVYLCASSSVLAGGNEQFFGPGTRLTVL.

This clone was observed a few times. This chain uses TRBV27 with TRBJ2-3, with 16 bases matching TRBD2. The trim removed 4 bases at V and 7 bases at J, leaving 11 bases unmatched. The CDR3 contains 18 residues. The V gene's germline CDR1 is MNHEY and CDR2 SMNVEV (reference sequence). The CDR3 loop reads CASSSPGLAGGPTYTQYF. Here the CDR3 DNA reads TGTGCCAGCAGTTCACCGGGACTAGCGGGAGGGCCGACATATACGCAGTATTTT.

The chain is built from TRBV11-3 and TRBJ2-1, with a weak D call TRBD1 (6 bases). With 8 bases removed from V and 2 bases from J, the gap between germline ends came to 22 bases. CDR1 SGHNT and CDR2 YENEEA come from the germline V gene. CDR3 size: 17 residues. CDR3 amino acids: CASGGTARTETYNEQFF. Here the CDR3 DNA reads TGTGCCAGCGGGGGCACGGCCAGGACAGAGACCTACAATGAGCAGTTCTTC.

The chain links TRBV5-6 to TRBJ1-1, with 8 bases matching TRBD1. The J segment lost 4 bases and the V segment lost 2 bases, leaving 1 base of the junction unmatched. Germline-derived CDR1 and CDR2 are SGHDT and YYEEEE. CDR3 size: 13 residues. CDR3 bases: TGTGCCAGCAGCTTCACAGGGGGCACTGAAGCTTTCTTT. Translating gives CASSFTGGTEAFF.

The chain employs TRBV7-9 and TRBJ2-7; the D gene is possibly TRBD1 (5 bases). V lost 5 bases and J 0 bases, leaving 17 bases between the germline ends. The CDR3 length is 16 residues. Germline V gene data show CDR1 as SEHNR and CDR2 as FQNEAQ (reference sequence). Here the CDR3 DNA reads TGTGCCAGCAGCCGACCCTTCGACAGCCCCTCCTACGAGCAGTACTTC. Translation: CASSRPFDSPSYEQYF.

J is TRBJ2-5 and V is TRBV27, with 12 bases that match TRBD2. With the DNA end fitting TRBJ2-7 better, the J assignment may be wrong. Per germline, CDR1 MNHEY and CDR2 SMNVEV (reference sequence). This CDR3 is built from 14 residues. The chain's CDR3 is CASSRLAGAYEQYF. DNA of the CDR3: TGTGCCAGCAGTCGACTAGCGGGAGCCTACGAGCAGTACTTC.

The genes are TRBV30 and TRBJ2-1, with 8 nucleotides matching TRBD2. V lost 5 bases, J lost 8 bases, and 11 bases stayed unmatched. Germline CDR1 reads GTSNPN; CDR2 reads SVGIG (reference sequence). The CDR3 loop spans 14 amino acids. CDR3 amino acids: CAWLRGGRLDEQFF. In DNA, the CDR3 is TGTGCCTGGCTACGTGGCGGGAGGCTTGATGAGCAGTTCTTC.

The chain links TRBV5-1 to TRBJ1-1; possible D gene TRBD1, 5 bases. Between the trimmed V and J ends, which lost 0 bases and 11 bases, there was a span of 14 bases. The V gene's germline CDR1 is SGHRS and CDR2 YFSETQ. The CDR3 covers 13 residues. The CDR3 reads CASSLALNGGAFF. CDR3 bases: TGCGCCAGCAGCTTGGCGCTTAATGGGGGGGCTTTCTTT.